One sample yielded the 4 T cell receptor beta chains listed below, sequenced in a study of regulatory T cells in long-lasting Graves disease listed by TCRdb under 2021. The time point label of this sample denotes: newly diagnosed GD, antithyroid drugs for less than 3 months. For both TCR sequencing and RNA sequencing, RNA was extracted from PBMCs using TRIzol. Library construction relied on multiplex PCR. The sequencing machine was an Illumina HiSeq 4000. iRepertoire HTBI primers and Arm-PCR amplification of CDR3 regions were used to construct TCR beta libraries. TCRdb trimmed public reads at Q25 via fastp, called clones via MiXCR and kept in-frame beta chains. Identical CDR3 proteins give one entry, which carries the most common genes and DNA. The sample table lists some 240,000 distinct CDR3 sequences, roughly a fifth of them with a count of one. Around 11% of the sample goes to the ten largest clones.

These data also featured in a second study, about T cells in Graves' hyperthyroidism and ophthalmopathy.

The sample consisted of peripheral blood mononuclear cells (PBMCs), taken at new diagnosis, from a patient treated with antithyroid drugs. The receptors here all came from a woman aged 25 to 45 with Graves disease. Donor details come from another sample of the same person, matched by shared clones.

In this sample, this clonotype turned up many times. The chain joins TRBV7-9 to TRBJ2-2; 7 bases match TRBD2. Germline loops: CDR1 SEHNR, CDR2 FQNEAQ (reference sequence). V was clipped by 1 base and J by 4 bases; unmatched bases: 18. The CDR3 has 20 residues. The chain's CDR3 is CASSLGGESLPGLITGELFF. Written as DNA, the CDR3 is TGTGCCAGCAGCTTAGGGGGGGAATCTCTTCCGGGACTAATCACCGGGGAGCTGTTTTTT.

This clonotype was found many times. The rearrangement joins TRBV24-1 to TRBJ2-7; D ambiguous. This CDR3 has 12 residues. V was trimmed by 4 bases and J by 5 bases, leaving 8 bases between them. Per germline, CDR1 KGHDR and CDR2 SFDVKD. In DNA, the CDR3 is TGTGCCACCAGTGACAGCACCGACGAGCAGTACTTC. It translates to CATSDSTDEQYF.

This clonotype was observed at least ten times. This chain links TRBV2 with TRBJ2-5, with D possibly being TRBD1 or TRBD2 (6 bases each). The V and J ends lost 6 bases and 1 base respectively, with 18 bases between them. Germline V lookup: CDR1 SNHLY, CDR2 FYNNEI. The CDR3 has 16 residues. The CDR3 nucleotides read TGTGCCAGCAGAGACCTGGGGGGCGGAATCCAAGAGACCCAGTACTTC. It codes for CASRDLGGGIQETQYF.

This clonotype was recorded at least ten times. V usage is TRBV28 and J usage is TRBJ1-3; 9 bases map to TRBD1. The germline gives CDR1 MDHEN, CDR2 SYDVKM. CDR3 length: 15 residues. Germline trimming cut 7 bases from V and 5 bases from J; bases unmatched to any gene: 9. The CDR3 nucleotides are TGTGCCAGCACTCAACAGGGGGCCGGCAGAAACACCATATATTTT. Encoded protein: CASTQQGAGRNTIYF.